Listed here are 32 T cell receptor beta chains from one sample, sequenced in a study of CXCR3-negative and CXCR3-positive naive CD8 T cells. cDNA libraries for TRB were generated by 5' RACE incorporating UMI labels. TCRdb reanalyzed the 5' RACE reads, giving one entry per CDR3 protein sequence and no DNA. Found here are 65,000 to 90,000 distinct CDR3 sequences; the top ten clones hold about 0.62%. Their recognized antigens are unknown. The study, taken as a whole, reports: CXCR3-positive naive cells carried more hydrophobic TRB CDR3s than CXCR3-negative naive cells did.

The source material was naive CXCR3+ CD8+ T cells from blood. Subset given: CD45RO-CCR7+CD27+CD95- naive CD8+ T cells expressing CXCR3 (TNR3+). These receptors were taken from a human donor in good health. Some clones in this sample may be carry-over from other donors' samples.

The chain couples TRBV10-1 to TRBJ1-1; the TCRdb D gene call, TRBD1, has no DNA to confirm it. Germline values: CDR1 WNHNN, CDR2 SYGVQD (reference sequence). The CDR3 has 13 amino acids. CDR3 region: CASSDTGDTEAFF.

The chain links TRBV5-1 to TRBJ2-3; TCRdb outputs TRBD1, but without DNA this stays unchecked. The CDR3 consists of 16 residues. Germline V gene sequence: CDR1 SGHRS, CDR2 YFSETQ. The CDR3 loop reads CASSLEDSPSTDTQYF.

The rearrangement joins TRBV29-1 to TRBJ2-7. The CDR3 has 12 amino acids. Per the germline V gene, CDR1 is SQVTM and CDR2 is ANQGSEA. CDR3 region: CSAETANYEQYF.

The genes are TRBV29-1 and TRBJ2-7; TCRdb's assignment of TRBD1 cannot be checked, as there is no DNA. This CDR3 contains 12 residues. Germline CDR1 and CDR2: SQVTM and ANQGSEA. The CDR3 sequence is CSVRATGHEQYF.

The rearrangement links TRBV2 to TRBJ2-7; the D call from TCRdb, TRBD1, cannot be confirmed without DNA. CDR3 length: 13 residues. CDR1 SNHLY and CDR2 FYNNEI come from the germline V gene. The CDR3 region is CASSVGGAYEQYF.

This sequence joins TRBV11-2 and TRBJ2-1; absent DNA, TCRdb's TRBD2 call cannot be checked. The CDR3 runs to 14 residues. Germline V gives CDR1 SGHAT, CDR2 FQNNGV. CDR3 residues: CASSLEMGPNEQFF.

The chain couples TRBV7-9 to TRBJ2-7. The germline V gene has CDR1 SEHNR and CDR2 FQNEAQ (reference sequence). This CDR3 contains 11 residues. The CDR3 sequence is CASSPDYEQYF.

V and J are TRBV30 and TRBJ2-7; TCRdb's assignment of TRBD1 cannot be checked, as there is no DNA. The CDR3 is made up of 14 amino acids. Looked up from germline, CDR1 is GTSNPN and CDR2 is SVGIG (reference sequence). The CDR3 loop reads CAWTTGTGFYEQYF.

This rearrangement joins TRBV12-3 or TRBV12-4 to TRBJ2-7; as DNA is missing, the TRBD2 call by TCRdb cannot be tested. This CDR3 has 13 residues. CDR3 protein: CARSGGRSYEQYF.

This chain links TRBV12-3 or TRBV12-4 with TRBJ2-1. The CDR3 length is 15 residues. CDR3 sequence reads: CASSLSLSAYNEQFF.

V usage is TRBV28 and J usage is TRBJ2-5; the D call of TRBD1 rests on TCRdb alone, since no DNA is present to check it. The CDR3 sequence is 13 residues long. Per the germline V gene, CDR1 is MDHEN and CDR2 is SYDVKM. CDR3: CASSDPGVETQYF.

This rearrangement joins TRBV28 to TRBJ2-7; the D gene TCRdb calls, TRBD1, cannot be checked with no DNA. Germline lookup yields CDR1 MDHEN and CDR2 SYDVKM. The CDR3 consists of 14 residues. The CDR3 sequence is CASTYSGSSYEQYF.

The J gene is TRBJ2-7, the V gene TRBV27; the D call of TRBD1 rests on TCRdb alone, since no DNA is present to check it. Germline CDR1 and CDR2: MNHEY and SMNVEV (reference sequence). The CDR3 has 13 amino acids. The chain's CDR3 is CASSPGTLYEQYF.

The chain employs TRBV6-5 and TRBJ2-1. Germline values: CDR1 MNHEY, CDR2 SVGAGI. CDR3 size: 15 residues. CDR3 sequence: CASSYSPSPSNEQFF.

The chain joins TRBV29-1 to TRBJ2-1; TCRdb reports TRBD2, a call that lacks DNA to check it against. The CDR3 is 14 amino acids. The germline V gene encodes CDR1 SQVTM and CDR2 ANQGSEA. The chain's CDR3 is CSVEVAGYFDEQFF.

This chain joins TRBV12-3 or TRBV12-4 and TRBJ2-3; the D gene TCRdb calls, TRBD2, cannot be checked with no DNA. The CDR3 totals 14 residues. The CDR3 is CASSSGGPGDTQYF.

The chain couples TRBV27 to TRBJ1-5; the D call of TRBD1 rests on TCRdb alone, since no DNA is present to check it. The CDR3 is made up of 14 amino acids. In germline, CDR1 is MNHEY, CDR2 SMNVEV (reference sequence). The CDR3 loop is CASSLTGARQPQHF.

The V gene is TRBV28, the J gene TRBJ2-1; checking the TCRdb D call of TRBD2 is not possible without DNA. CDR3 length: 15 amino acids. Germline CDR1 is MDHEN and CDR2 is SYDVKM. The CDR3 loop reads CASSFSSGRFCEQFF.

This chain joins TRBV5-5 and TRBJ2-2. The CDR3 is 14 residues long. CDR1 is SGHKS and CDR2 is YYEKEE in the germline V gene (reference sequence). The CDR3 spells CASSPSTGTGELFF. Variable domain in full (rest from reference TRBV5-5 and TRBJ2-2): DAGVTQSPTHLIKTRGQQVTLRCSPISGHKSVSWYQQVLGQGPQFIFQYYEKEERGRGNFPDRFSARQFPNYSSELNVNALLLGDSALYLCASSPSTGTGELFFGEGSRLTVL.

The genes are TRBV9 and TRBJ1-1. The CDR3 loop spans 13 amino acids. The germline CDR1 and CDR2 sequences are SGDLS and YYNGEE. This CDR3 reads CASSVGTGNEAFF.

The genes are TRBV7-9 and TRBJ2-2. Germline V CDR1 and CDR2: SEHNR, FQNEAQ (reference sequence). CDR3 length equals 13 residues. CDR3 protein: CASSLFKIGELFF. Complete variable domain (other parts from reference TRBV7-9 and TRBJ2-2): DTGVSQNPRHKITKRGQNVTFRCDPISEHNRLYWYRQTLGQGPEFLTYFQNEAQLEKSRLLSDRFSAERPKGSFSTLEIQRTEQGDSAMYLCASSLFKIGELFFGEGSRLTVL.

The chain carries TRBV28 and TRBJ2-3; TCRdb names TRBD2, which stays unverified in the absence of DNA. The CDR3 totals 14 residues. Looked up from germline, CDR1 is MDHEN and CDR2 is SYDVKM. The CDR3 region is CASSRGLTTDTQYF. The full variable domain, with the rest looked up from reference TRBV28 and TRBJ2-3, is DVKVTQSSRYLVKRTGEKVFLECVQDMDHENMFWYRQDPGLGLRLIYFSYDVKMKEKGDIPEGYSVSREKKERFSLILESASTNQTSMYLCASSRGLTTDTQYFGPGTRLTVL.

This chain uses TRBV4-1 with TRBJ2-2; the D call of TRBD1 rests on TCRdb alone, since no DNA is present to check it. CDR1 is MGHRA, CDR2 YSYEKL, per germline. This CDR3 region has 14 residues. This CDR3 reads CASSQEEGAGELFF.

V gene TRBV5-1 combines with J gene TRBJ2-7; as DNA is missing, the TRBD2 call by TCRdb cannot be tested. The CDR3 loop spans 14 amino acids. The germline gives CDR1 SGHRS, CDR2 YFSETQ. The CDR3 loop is CASSAAGGAYEQYF.

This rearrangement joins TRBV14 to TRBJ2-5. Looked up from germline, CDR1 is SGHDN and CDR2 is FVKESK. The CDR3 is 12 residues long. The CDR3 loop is CASSQDWETQYF.

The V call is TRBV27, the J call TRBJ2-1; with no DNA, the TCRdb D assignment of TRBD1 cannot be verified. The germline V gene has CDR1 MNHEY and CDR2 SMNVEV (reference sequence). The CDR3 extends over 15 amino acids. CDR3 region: CASSFGGGPNVEQFF.

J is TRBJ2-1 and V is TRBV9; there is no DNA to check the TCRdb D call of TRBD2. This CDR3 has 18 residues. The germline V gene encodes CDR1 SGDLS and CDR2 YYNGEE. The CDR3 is CASSVVSSGRGFPNEQFF.

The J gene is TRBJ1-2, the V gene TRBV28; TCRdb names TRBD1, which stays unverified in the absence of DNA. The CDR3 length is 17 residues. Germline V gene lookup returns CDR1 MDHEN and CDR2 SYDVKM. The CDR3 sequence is CASSLRLAGILSYGYTF.

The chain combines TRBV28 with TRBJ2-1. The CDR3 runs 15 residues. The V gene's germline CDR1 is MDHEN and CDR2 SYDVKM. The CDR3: CASTAGRSFKNEQFF.

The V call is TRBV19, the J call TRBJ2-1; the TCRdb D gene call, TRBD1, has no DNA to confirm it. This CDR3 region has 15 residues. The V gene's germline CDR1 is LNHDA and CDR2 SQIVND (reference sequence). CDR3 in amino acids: CASSMKGAPYNEQFF.

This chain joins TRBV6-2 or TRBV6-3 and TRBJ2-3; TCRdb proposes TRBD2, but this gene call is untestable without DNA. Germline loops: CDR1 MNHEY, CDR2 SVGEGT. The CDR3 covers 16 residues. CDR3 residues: CASRLDEREIQDTQYF.

CDR3: CASSYGESYNEQFF. This rearrangement joins TRBV6-5 to TRBJ2-1. Germline V CDR1 and CDR2: MNHEY, SVGAGI. This CDR3 region has 14 residues.